This T cell receptor beta chain was found in a study of shared clonotypes between healthy human individuals. Repertoires were generated with immunoSEQ multiplex PCR, while TCRdb's copy carries only in-frame clones and drops some. Of roughly 1,600,000 clones listed, 98% are singletons. The CDR3 spans 14 residues. The V gene's germline CDR1 is SGDLS and CDR2 YYNGEE. V was pared by 5 bases and J by 7 bases, with 16 bases between. The sample consisted of naive CD4+ T cells sorted from blood. The subset was: CD45RA+ positively selected. The genes are TRBV9 and TRBJ1-5, with D possibly matching TRBD1 (5 bases). This sequence originates from a man younger than 45 in good health. CDR3 sequence: CASSGDRTGQPQHF. The CDR3 region has the DNA TGTGCCAGCAGTGGGGACCGCACGGGGCAGCCCCAGCATTTT.